The clone carrying this TCR beta chain was picked up a small number of times. This CDR3 spans 16 amino acids. V was shortened by 0 bases and J by 0 bases, with 9 bases between the two germline ends. From germline, CDR1 is KGHDR and CDR2 SFDVKD. By two-round multiplex PCR, the TCR beta CDR3 was amplified from genomic DNA. The first PCR round targeted every TRBV and TRBJ gene with specific primers. TCRdb re-derived calls from the multiplex PCR reads in MiXCR, one entry per CDR3 protein. The table lists about 16,000 distinct CDR3 sequences, around two fifths of them singletons. This specimen comes from a study of prognosis after radiotherapy for stage I lung cancer.

The sequenced sample was PBMCs, obtained before or after stereotactic body radiation therapy (not recorded which). This receptor was obtained from a donor aged 50 or older with non-small cell lung cancer. The rearrangement links TRBV24-1 to TRBJ2-3; maybe TRBD2 (6 bases). Here the CDR3 reads CATSDLLGGSTDTQYF. The CDR3 DNA is TGTGCCACCAGTGATTTGCTAGGAGGGAGCACAGATACGCAGTATTTT.